These T cell receptor beta chains were read from a single sample in a study of shared clonotypes between healthy human individuals. Clones were read by immunoSEQ multiplex PCR, and TCRdb kept only the in-frame ones, dropping some. The data contain millions of clones, around 94% of them singletons. Sequenced: naive CD4+ T cells sorted from blood. The receptors come from a man between 18 and 35 years old in good health. Each CDR3 is given with its conserved first and last residue. The D gene is left open where the match is weak. Part of the rows lack a size; the others show once, few, many or a class for expanded clones.

cdr3_nt cdr3_aa clone_size j_call v_call d_call cdr3_length
TGTGCCAGCTCAGATAGCCCTGGGTCCCATGAGCAGTTCTTC CASSDSPGSHEQFF NA TRBJ2-1 TRBV18 NA 14
TGCGCCAGCAGCCGAACAGTGGATGAGGGCTACGAGCAGTACTTC CASSRTVDEGYEQYF NA TRBJ2-7 TRBV4-1 NA 15
TGTGCCAGCTCACCCAACTCACAGGAAAGCTATGGCTACACCTTC CASSPNSQESYGYTF NA TRBJ1-2 TRBV18 NA 15
TGTGCCAGCAGCTACCAGACAGGGTTCTATGGCTACACCTTC CASSYQTGFYGYTF NA TRBJ1-2 TRBV7-9 TRBD1 14
TGTGCCAGCAGCTTATATTCCGGACAGGGTGGAAACTATGGCTACACCTTC CASSLYSGQGGNYGYTF NA TRBJ1-2 TRBV11-2 TRBD1 17
TGTGCCAGCAGTGAATGGGCAGGGCTCGCATATGGCTACACCTTC CASSEWAGLAYGYTF NA TRBJ1-2 TRBV6-1 NA 15
TGTGCCAGCAGCTTAGACAGGGCCCCAGGAAACACCATATATTTT CASSLDRAPGNTIYF NA TRBJ1-3 TRBV7-8 NA 15
TGCGCCAGCACAGGAACAGGGGCGCTCTACAATGAGCAGTTCTTC CASTGTGALYNEQFF NA TRBJ2-1 TRBV5-1 TRBD1 15
TGTGCCAGCGGAAGGCGGGGGGCGACCAACTATGGCTACACCTTC CASGRRGATNYGYTF NA TRBJ1-2 TRBV5-4 NA 15
TGTGCCAGCAGTGAGTCGGCAAGTTCCAGGGTAAAAACTGAAGCTTTCTTT CASSESASSRVKTEAFF NA TRBJ1-1 TRBV2 NA 17
TGTGCCAGCAGCTCACCTGGACAGCTTAAAGAGACCCAGTACTTC CASSSPGQLKETQYF once TRBJ2-5 TRBV7-2 NA 15
TGTGCCGTTTCCGGGGGCAGGGGGACTCAGCCCCAGCATTTT CAVSGGRGTQPQHF NA TRBJ1-5 TRBV30 TRBD1 14
TGTGCCTGGAGTCATAGACTTCAGGAAAAACTGTTTTTT CAWSHRLQEKLFF few TRBJ1-4 TRBV30 NA 13
TGTGCCAGCAGCTTAGCCGGGACAGGGGGCTTTGAAAAACTGTTTTTT CASSLAGTGGFEKLFF NA TRBJ1-4 TRBV7-9 TRBD1 16
TGTGCCAGTCAGCAGGCGGGAGGGCCGACAGATACGCAGTATTTT CASQQAGGPTDTQYF NA TRBJ2-3 TRBV19 TRBD2 15
TGCGCCAGCAGCCCATTAGGAGGGGCACGTGGCTACACCTTC CASSPLGGARGYTF NA TRBJ1-2 TRBV5-1 NA 14
TGTGCCAGCAGTGAACCTGTTGAGGGGATCTCACCCCTCCACTTT CASSEPVEGISPLHF NA TRBJ1-6 TRBV25-1 NA 15
TGTGCCAGCAGTGAATACTGGACAGGGGGCTACGAGCAGTACTTC CASSEYWTGGYEQYF NA TRBJ2-7 TRBV6-1 TRBD1 15
TGTGCCAGCAGCTCCTGGACTAGCGGGAGTTCAGAGACCCAGTACTTC CASSSWTSGSSETQYF once TRBJ2-5 TRBV7-2 TRBD2 16
TGTGCCAGCAGCCTTGTGGGGGGTAACACAGATACGCAGTATTTT CASSLVGGNTDTQYF NA TRBJ2-3 TRBV7-2 NA 15
TGTGCCTGGAGTGTACAAGACAATCAGCCCCAGCATTTT CAWSVQDNQPQHF NA TRBJ1-5 TRBV30 NA 13
TGTGCCAGCAGCCTCGACGGCCTCCAGAGTCTCGAGCAGTACTTC CASSLDGLQSLEQYF NA TRBJ2-7 TRBV7-8 NA 15
TGTGCCTGGAGTGTACGCCGGACAGACGCTGAAGCTTTCTTT CAWSVRRTDAEAFF few TRBJ1-1 TRBV30 NA 14
TGTGCCAGCAGCCCGTCCACCGGACAGGGGAGGCACGAGCAGTACTTC CASSPSTGQGRHEQYF NA TRBJ2-7 TRBV7-6 TRBD1 16
TGTGCCAGCAGTCTGGACAGCTACGAGCAGTACTTC CASSLDSYEQYF once TRBJ2-7 TRBV2 NA 12
TGTGCCAGTACCATCGTCACCGGGACAGGGAGATCTGGCTACACCTTC CASTIVTGTGRSGYTF NA TRBJ1-2 TRBV19 TRBD1 16
TGCGCCAGCAGCAGAGGGTTACACACAGATACGCAGTATTTT CASSRGLHTDTQYF NA TRBJ2-3 TRBV10-1 NA 14
TGTGCCTGGAGTGTAAGGGTACGTCCCATCCATGGCTACACCTTC CAWSVRVRPIHGYTF NA TRBJ1-2 TRBV30 NA 15
TGTGCCAGCTCACCGACGATTAGAGAGACCCAGTACTTC CASSPTIRETQYF NA TRBJ2-5 TRBV18 NA 13
TGTGCCAGCAGTTTTCCGTGGGGCGACGGCGAGCAGTACTTC CASSFPWGDGEQYF NA TRBJ2-7 TRBV28 NA 14
TGTGCCAGCTCAGATCCGGGAAATTCACCCCTCCACTTT CASSDPGNSPLHF few TRBJ1-6 TRBV18 NA 13
TGTGCCTGGAGTCTTGGCCAGGGGTGGGAAAAACTGTTTTTT CAWSLGQGWEKLFF NA TRBJ1-4 TRBV30 NA 14
TGTGCCAGCAGTCCCAATACAGGGAGGACTGAAGCTTTCTTT CASSPNTGRTEAFF NA TRBJ1-1 TRBV2 NA 14
TGTGCCATCAGAGGGACAGGGGACCTGGCCCCTAACTCCTACGAGCAGTACTTC CAIRGTGDLAPNSYEQYF NA TRBJ2-7 TRBV10-3 TRBD1 18
TGTGCTACCAAACCCACAGGGGCGACGGTCGAGCAGTACTTC CATKPTGATVEQYF NA TRBJ2-7 TRBV6-6 TRBD1 14
TGTGCCAGCAGCTTAGGGAGCAAGGGCTCGAGTAATTCACCCCTCCACTTT CASSLGSKGSSNSPLHF few TRBJ1-6 TRBV7-2 NA 17
TGCGCCAGCAGCTTCCTCCTGGAGACCGGGGAGCTGTTTTTT CASSFLLETGELFF NA TRBJ2-2 TRBV5-1 NA 14
TGTGCCAGCGAGGCCGGATTCGGCCACCAGCCCCAGCATTTT CASEAGFGHQPQHF few TRBJ1-5 TRBV5-5 NA 14
TGTGCCAGCAGCTATGTGGTACCCGGGAGCACAGATACGCAGTATTTT CASSYVVPGSTDTQYF NA TRBJ2-3 TRBV11-2 NA 16
TGTGCCAGCAGCTTAGGGTTGGGCCGACGAAACACAGATACGCAGTATTTT CASSLGLGRRNTDTQYF NA TRBJ2-3 TRBV7-9 NA 17
TGTGCCAGCAGCTTGGCGCCTAGTAATGAGCAGTTCTTC CASSLAPSNEQFF NA TRBJ2-1 TRBV5-4 NA 13
TGTGCCAGCAGCCAAGTCCAACCGGGACTCGGGCAAGAGACCCAGTACTTC CASSQVQPGLGQETQYF NA TRBJ2-5 TRBV4-2 NA 17
TGTGCCAGCAGCTTGATCAGGGACTCCTACGAGCAGTACTTC CASSLIRDSYEQYF once TRBJ2-7 TRBV5-5 NA 14
TGTGCCAGCAGTGAAATGTTCGGCCCCGGGGAGCTGTTTTTT CASSEMFGPGELFF once TRBJ2-2 TRBV6-1 NA 14
TGTGCCAGCAGCCGCCGGGACATACGCAATTCACCCCTCCACTTT CASSRRDIRNSPLHF NA TRBJ1-6 TRBV5-4 NA 15
TGTGCCAGCTCACCGACCCACCCCGGCTCTGAGCAGTTCTTC CASSPTHPGSEQFF once TRBJ2-1 TRBV18 NA 14
TGTGCCAGCAGCCGGGACAGTAATGAAAAACTGTTTTTT CASSRDSNEKLFF NA TRBJ1-4 TRBV5-4 TRBD1 13
TGTGCCAGCTCCGGCGTCACTCAGAATTCACCCCTCCACTTT CASSGVTQNSPLHF NA TRBJ1-6 TRBV18 NA 14
TGTGCCAGCAGAATGAGCGGGGGGGCACTGTACGAGCAGTACTTC CASRMSGGALYEQYF NA TRBJ2-7 TRBV6-1 TRBD2 15
TGTGCCAGCAGCTTAGACAGCCATAGCAATCAGCCCCAGCATTTT CASSLDSHSNQPQHF once TRBJ1-5 TRBV6-5 NA 15
TGCGCCAGCAGCTTGCCGGGGGCAGGGGGAGAGACCCAGTACTTC CASSLPGAGGETQYF NA TRBJ2-5 TRBV5-1 NA 15
TGTGCCAGCGGATGGGCGGACGAGCAGTACTTC CASGWADEQYF NA TRBJ2-7 TRBV6-6 NA 11
TGTGCCAGCAGCTTGTCGGGAGGGCCAAAAGATACGCAGTATTTT CASSLSGGPKDTQYF NA TRBJ2-3 TRBV5-4 TRBD2 15
TGCAGTGCTAGCTGGAATGAGCAGTTCTTC CSASWNEQFF NA TRBJ2-1 TRBV20-1 NA 10
TGTGCCAGCTCACCAGGGGCCAACTCTGGAAACACCATATATTTT CASSPGANSGNTIYF once TRBJ1-3 TRBV18 NA 15
TGTGCCTGGAGTGTACTAGGGCTAGCGGCAATCACAGATACGCAGTATTTT CAWSVLGLAAITDTQYF once TRBJ2-3 TRBV30 TRBD2 17
TGTGCCAGCAGCTCCACTTTTCGGGGGAACTATGGCTACACCTTC CASSSTFRGNYGYTF NA TRBJ1-2 TRBV7-9 NA 15